One sample yielded the 3 T cell receptor beta chains listed below, sequenced in a study of T cells in Graves' hyperthyroidism and ophthalmopathy. Amplified regions were TCR beta CDR3 sequences from RNA transcripts. Carried out on the TCR CDR3, a first-round RT-PCR used the HTBI primer set. TCRdb analysed the multiplex PCR reads with MiXCR anew, one entry per CDR3 protein. Of some 650,000 distinct CDR3 sequences in the sample, around 15% were seen once. Material: blood. The receptors shown here come from a woman aged 40 to 50 with Graves' ophthalmopathy.

Ten or more counts support this clonotype. The chain uses TRBV20-1 and TRBJ1-3, with a weak D call TRBD1 (5 bases). The CDR3 runs 16 residues. V lost 6 bases and J lost 0, with 18 bases in between. Germline assignment: CDR1 DFQATT and CDR2 SNEGSKA (reference sequence). Here the CDR3 DNA reads TGCAGTGCCAGCGATCAGGGAAGGCTCTCTGGAAACACCATATATTTT. Its protein is CSASDQGRLSGNTIYF.

This rearrangement joins TRBV12-3 or TRBV12-4 to TRBJ2-1, with TRBD1 as a possible D gene (5 bases). The CDR3 extends over 13 amino acids. V lost 6 bases and J 6 bases, leaving 12 bases between the germline ends. CDR3 amino acids: CASSTRQSNEQFF. CDR3 DNA sequence: TGTGCCAGCAGCACTCGACAGTCCAATGAGCAGTTCTTC.

This sequence joins TRBV30 and TRBJ2-5; D call uncertain. Germline loops: CDR1 GTSNPN, CDR2 SVGIG (reference sequence). The CDR3 consists of 14 residues. Deletions cut 5 bases from V and 4 bases from J, with 17 bases between. CDR3 in amino acids: CAWGPGVAPETQYF. The CDR3 nucleotides are TGTGCCTGGGGTCCCGGAGTAGCCCCAGAGACCCAGTACTTC. The full variable domain, rest sourced from reference TRBV30 and TRBJ2-5, is SQTIHQWPATLVQPVGSPLSLECTVEGTSNPNLYWYRQAAGRGLQLLFYSVGIGQISSEVPQNLSASRPQDRQFILSSKKLLLSDSGFYLCAWGPGVAPETQYFGPGTRLLVL.